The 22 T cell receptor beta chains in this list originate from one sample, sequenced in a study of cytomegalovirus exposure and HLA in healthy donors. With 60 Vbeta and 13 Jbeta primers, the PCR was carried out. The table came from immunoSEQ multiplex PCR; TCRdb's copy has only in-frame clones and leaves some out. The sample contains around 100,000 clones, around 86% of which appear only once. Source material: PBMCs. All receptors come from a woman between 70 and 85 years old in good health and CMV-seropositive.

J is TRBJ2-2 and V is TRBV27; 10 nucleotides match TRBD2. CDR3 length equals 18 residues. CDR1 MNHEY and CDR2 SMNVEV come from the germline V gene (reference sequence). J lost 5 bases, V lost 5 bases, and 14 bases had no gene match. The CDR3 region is CASSRASGSSVVTGELFF. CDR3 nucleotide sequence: TGTGCCAGCAGTAGGGCTAGCGGGAGTTCGGTCGTTACCGGGGAGCTGTTTTTT.

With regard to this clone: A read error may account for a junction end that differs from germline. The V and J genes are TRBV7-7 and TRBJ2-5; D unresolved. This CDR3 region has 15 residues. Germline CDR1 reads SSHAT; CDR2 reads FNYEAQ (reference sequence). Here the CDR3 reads CASSPPGPRPETQYF. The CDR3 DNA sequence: TGTGCTAGCAGTCCACCGGGTCCAAGGCCGGAGACCCAGTACTTC.

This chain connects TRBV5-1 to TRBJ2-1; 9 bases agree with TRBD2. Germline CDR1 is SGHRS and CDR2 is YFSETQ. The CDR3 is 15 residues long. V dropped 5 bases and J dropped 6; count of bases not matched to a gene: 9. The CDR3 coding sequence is TGCGCCAGCAGTTATGTAGCGGGAGAAAGCAATGAGCAGTTCTTC. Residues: CASSYVAGESNEQFF.

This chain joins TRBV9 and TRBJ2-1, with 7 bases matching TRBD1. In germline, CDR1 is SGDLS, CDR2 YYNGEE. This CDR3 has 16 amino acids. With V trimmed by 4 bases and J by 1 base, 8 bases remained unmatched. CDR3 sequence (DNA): TGTGCCAGCAGCCCTAGACAGGGCCGTTCCTACAATGAGCAGTTCTTC. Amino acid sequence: CASSPRQGRSYNEQFF.

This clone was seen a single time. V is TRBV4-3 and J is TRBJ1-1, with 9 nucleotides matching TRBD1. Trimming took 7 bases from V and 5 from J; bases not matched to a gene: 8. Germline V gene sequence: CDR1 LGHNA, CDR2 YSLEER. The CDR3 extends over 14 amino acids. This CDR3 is CASTTGTGFTEAFF. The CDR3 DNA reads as TGCGCCAGCACGACCGGGACAGGGTTTACTGAAGCTTTCTTT.

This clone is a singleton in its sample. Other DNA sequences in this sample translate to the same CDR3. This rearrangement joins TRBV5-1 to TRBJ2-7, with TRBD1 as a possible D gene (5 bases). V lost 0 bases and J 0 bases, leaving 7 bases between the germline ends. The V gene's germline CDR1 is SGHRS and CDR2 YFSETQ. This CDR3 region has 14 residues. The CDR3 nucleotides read TGCGCCAGCAGCTTGGGGGGCAGCTCCTACGAGCAGTACTTC. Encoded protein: CASSLGGSSYEQYF.

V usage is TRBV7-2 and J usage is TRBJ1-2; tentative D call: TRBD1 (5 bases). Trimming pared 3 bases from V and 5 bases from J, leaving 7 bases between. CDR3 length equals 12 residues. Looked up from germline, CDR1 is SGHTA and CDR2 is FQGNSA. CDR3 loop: CASSFGGYGYTF. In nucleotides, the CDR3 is TGTGCCAGCAGCTTTGGGGGGTATGGCTACACCTTC.

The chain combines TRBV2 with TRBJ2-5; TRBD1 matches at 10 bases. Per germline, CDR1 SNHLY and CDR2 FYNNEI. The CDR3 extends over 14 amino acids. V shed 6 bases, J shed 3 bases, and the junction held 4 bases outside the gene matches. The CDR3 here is CASSTTGGEETQYF. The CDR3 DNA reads TGTGCCAGCAGCACGACAGGGGGCGAAGAGACCCAGTACTTC. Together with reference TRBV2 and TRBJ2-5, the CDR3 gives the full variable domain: EPEVTQTPSHQVTQMGQEVILRCVPISNHLYFYWYRQILGQKVEFLVSFYNNEISEKSEIFDDQFSVERPDGSNFTLKIRSTKLEDSAMYFCASSTTGGEETQYFGPGTRLLVL.

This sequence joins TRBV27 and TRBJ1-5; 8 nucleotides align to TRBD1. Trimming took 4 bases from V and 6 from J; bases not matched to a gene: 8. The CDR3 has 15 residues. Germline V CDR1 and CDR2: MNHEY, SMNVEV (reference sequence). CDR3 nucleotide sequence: TGTGCCAGCAGTTACGCAGGGGGCTTGAGTCAGCCCCAGCATTTT. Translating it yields CASSYAGGLSQPQHF.

The CDR3 protein is CASSPIAGVAYEQYF. CDR3 DNA: TGCGCCAGCAGCCCTATCGCGGGAGTCGCCTACGAGCAGTACTTC. The chain has TRBV5-1 and TRBJ2-5, with TRBD2 identical over 7 bases. The assigned J gene may be wrong: the sequence end matches TRBJ2-7 better. CDR3 length: 15 residues. Looked up from germline, CDR1 is SGHRS and CDR2 is YFSETQ.

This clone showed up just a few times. This CDR3 reads CASSYGTGSTEAFF. Written as DNA, the CDR3 is TGTGCCAGCAGTTACGGGACAGGGTCGACTGAAGCTTTCTTT. The gene calls are TRBV6-5 and TRBJ1-1; TRBD1 matches at 9 bases. CDR3 length equals 14 residues. Germline CDR1 and CDR2: MNHEY and SVGAGI. The ends lost 2 bases at V and 5 bases at J; junction bases unmatched: 3.

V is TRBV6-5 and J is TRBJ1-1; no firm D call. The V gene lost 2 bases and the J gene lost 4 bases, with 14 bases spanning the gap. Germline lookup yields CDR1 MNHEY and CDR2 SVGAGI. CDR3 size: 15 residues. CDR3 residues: CASSYEERWVTEAFF. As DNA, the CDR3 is TGTGCCAGCAGTTACGAGGAACGGTGGGTCACTGAAGCTTTCTTT.

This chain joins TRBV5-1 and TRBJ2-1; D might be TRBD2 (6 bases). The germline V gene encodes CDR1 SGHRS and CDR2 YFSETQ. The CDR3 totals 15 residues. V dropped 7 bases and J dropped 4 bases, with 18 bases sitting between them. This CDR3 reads CASRQAGGEYNEQFF. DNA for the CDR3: TGCGCCAGCCGCCAGGCGGGCGGGGAGTACAATGAGCAGTTCTTC.

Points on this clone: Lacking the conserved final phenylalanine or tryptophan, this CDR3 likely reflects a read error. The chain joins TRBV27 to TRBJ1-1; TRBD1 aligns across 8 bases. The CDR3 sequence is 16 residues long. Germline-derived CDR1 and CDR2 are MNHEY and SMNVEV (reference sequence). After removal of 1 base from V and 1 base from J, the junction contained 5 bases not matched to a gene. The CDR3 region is CASSLLRTGKNTEAFL. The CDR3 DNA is TGTGCCAGCAGTTTATTGCGGACAGGGAAGAACACTGAAGCTTTCCTT.

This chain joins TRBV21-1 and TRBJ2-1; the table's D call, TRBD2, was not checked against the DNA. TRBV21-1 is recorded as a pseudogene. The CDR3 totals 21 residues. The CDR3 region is CASSKEGITSGESRSYNEQFF. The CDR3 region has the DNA TGTGCCAGCAGCAAAGAGGGGATAACTAGCGGTGAAAGCCGCTCCTACAATGAGCAGTTCTTC.

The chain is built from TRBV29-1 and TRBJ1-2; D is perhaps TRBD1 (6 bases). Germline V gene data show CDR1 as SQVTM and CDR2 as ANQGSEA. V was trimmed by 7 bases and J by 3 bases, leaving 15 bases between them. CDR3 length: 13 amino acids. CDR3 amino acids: CSADDRTDYGYTF. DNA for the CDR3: TGCAGCGCCGATGACAGGACTGACTATGGCTACACCTTC.

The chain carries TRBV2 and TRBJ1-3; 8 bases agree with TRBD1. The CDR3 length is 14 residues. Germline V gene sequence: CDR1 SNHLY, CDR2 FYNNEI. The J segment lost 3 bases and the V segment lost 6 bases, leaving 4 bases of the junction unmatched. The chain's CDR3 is CASSADRVGNTIYF. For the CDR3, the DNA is TGTGCCAGCAGCGCGGACAGGGTTGGAAACACCATATATTTT.

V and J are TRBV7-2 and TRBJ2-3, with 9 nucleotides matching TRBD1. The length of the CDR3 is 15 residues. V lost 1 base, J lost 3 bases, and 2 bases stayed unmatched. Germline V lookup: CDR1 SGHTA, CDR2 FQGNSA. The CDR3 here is CASSLGTGATDTQYF. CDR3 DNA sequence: TGTGCCAGCAGCTTAGGGACAGGGGCGACAGATACGCAGTATTTT. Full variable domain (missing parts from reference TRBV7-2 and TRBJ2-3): GAGVSQSPSNKVTEKGKDVELRCDPISGHTALYWYRQSLGQGLEFLIYFQGNSAPDKSGLPSDRFSAERTGGSVSTLTIQRTQQEDSAVYLCASSLGTGATDTQYFGPGTRLTVL.

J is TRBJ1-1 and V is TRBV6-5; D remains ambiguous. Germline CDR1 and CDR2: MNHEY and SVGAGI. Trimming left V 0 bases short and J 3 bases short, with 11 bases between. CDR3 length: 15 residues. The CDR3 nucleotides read TGTGCCAGCAGTTACTCAGGGAGTTGGGACACTGAAGCTTTCTTT. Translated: CASSYSGSWDTEAFF.

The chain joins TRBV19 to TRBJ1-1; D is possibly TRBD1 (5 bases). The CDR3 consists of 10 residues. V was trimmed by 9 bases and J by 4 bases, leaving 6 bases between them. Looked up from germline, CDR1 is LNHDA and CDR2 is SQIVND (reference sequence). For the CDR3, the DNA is TGTGCCAGCAGGGCCACTGAAGCTTTCTTT. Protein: CASRATEAFF.

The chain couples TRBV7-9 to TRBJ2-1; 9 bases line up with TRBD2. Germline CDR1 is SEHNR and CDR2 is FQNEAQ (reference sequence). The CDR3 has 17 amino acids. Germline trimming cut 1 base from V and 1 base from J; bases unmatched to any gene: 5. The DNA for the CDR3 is TGTGCCAGCAGCTTAGGGATAGCGGGAGCTTCCTACAATGAGCAGTTCTTC. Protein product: CASSLGIAGASYNEQFF.

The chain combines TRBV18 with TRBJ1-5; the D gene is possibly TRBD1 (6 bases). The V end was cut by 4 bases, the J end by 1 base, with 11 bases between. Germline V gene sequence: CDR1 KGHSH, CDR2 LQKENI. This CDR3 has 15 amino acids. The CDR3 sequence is CASSQNTGSNQPQHF. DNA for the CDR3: TGTGCCAGCTCACAAAACACAGGGAGCAATCAGCCCCAGCATTTT.